This is a list of T cell receptor beta chains from one sample in a study of cytotoxic CD8 clonotypes in ibrutinib-treated CLL. Method: immunoSEQ multiplex PCR; TCRdb's copy keeps in-frame clones and lacks some. The data contain some 200,000 clones, 70% to 75% of them singletons. The specimen comprised PBMCs, sampled after 12 months of ibrutinib treatment. The receptors originated from a human donor with chronic lymphocytic leukemia. CDR3s leave out the opening cysteine and the closing phenylalanine or tryptophan.

>TRBV2
ASRSTGTAYNEQF
>TRBV7-2
ASGVGEYEQY
>TRBV9
ASGPGQGRNEQY
>TRBV6-5
ASRSDRSPQPQH
>TRBV5-1
ASSLSGDGELF
>TRBV28
ASSPIAGGSYEQY
>TRBV6-5
ASSYVAGPTDTQY
>TRBV6-4
ASSDRRNTEAF
>TRBV5-1
ASSFDGGNTGELF
>TRBV5-1
ASSLPRTSGNYEQY
>TRBV28
ASSPRGPRNTEAF
>TRBV6-5
ASNVDRLNTEAF
>TRBV5-4
ASSFGGWEKLF
>TRBV30
AWREQGAGNQPQH
>TRBV29-1
SVVIRQETQY
>TRBV30
AWSVGTVYEQY